This is a list of T cell receptor beta chains from one sample in a study of CXCR3-negative and CXCR3-positive naive CD8 T cells. TCRdb derives one entry per CDR3 protein from the 5' RACE reads, leaving out DNA. In all, the sample yields 85,000 to 90,000 distinct CDR3 sequences. What was sequenced was naive CXCR3+ CD8+ T cells from blood. The source is a human donor in good health. Some clones in this sample may be carry-over from other donors' samples. Each CDR3 is given with its conserved first and last residue. The order of the fields is J gene, V gene, CDR3 protein.

j_call: TRBJ2-5
v_call: TRBV20-1
cdr3_aa: CSARDRDQRLETQYF

j_call: TRBJ2-7
v_call: TRBV7-9
cdr3_aa: CASSSTAYPPSYEQYF

j_call: TRBJ2-3
v_call: TRBV29-1
cdr3_aa: CSVERINTDTQYF

j_call: TRBJ2-5
v_call: TRBV20-1
cdr3_aa: CSARKTVKKTQYF

j_call: TRBJ2-7
v_call: TRBV7-6
cdr3_aa: CASSLASGLREQYF

j_call: TRBJ2-5
v_call: TRBV6-5
cdr3_aa: CASSYQGLQETQYF

j_call: TRBJ2-3
v_call: TRBV23-1
cdr3_aa: CASSQSTLGDRGTDTQYF

j_call: TRBJ1-2
v_call: TRBV4-2
cdr3_aa: CASSQDLVDAYYGYTF

j_call: TRBJ2-1
v_call: TRBV2
cdr3_aa: CASSDLNNEQFF

j_call: TRBJ2-5
v_call: TRBV5-6
cdr3_aa: CASSDRVKERVAQYF

j_call: TRBJ2-3
v_call: TRBV6-5
cdr3_aa: CASSQGGAWGDTQYF

j_call: TRBJ2-1
v_call: TRBV29-1
cdr3_aa: CSVEGTGYNEQFF

j_call: TRBJ1-2
v_call: TRBV12-3/TRBV12-4
cdr3_aa: CASSLDRESYGYTF

j_call: TRBJ1-1
v_call: TRBV4-1
cdr3_aa: CASSPALNTEAFF

j_call: TRBJ2-1
v_call: TRBV6-5
cdr3_aa: CASSPDVVGARNEQFF

j_call: TRBJ2-7
v_call: TRBV29-1
cdr3_aa: CSVLGTDISYEQYF

j_call: TRBJ2-3
v_call: TRBV27
cdr3_aa: CASSLGTPDGQGHPQYF

j_call: TRBJ2-2
v_call: TRBV29-1
cdr3_aa: CSAEFGRVNTGELFF

j_call: TRBJ2-7
v_call: TRBV28
cdr3_aa: CASSPTSVYEQYF

j_call: TRBJ2-1
v_call: TRBV28
cdr3_aa: CASSLLFSGGDNEQFF

j_call: TRBJ2-2
v_call: TRBV11-2
cdr3_aa: CASSSHRAGELFF